The rows below give T cell receptor beta chains drawn from one sample of a study of human T cells and chemical hapten exposure. TCRdb used MiXCR to reprocess the RACE reads, holding one entry per CDR3 protein. The sample holds 250,000 or so distinct CDR3 sequences, approximately 7.5% seen once. The sample in question was whole blood, obtained in connection with sensitization to the hapten diphenylcyclopropenone (DPC). The receptors come from a man younger than 30 with alopecia areata. Some clones in this sample may be carry-over from other donors' samples. The conserved cysteine and the conserved F or W are not part of the CDR3 here. A clone size is listed for some rows: how often the clone was seen (once, few, many), or a class if it is expanded.

V	J	size	CDR3
TRBV20-1	TRBJ2-1	few	SARDRGRYNEQF
TRBV15	TRBJ1-5	few	ATSRDQASTPQH
TRBV2	TRBJ1-6	.	ASRGQRENSPLH
TRBV7-2	TRBJ1-4	few	ASSLDRATTNEKLF
TRBV20-1	TRBJ2-3	few	SARGFLARTDTQY
TRBV5-6	TRBJ2-7	few	ASRPPGQFGEQY
TRBV14	TRBJ2-5	many	ASSHRGWRGGII
TRBV20-1	TRBJ2-7	few	SALLAGGHYEQY
TRBV6-5	TRBJ2-5	many	ASSPTGGVETQY
TRBV7-9	TRBJ1-1	many	ASSHPEARRTEAF
TRBV6-2/TRBV6-3	TRBJ2-6	.	ASQASDPGLSTGANVLT
TRBV3-1	TRBJ2-1	few	ASSPETANEQF
TRBV5-1	TRBJ2-2	many	ASSSQGDQDTGELF
TRBV29-1	TRBJ1-2	few	SVAEGTRREYGYT
TRBV3-1	TRBJ1-5	many	ASSHTGVGQPQH
TRBV27	TRBJ1-1	few	ASSLGDRGTEAF
TRBV7-9	TRBJ1-6	.	ASSLLVGYNSPLH
TRBV7-9	TRBJ1-4	.	ASSLYVREDEKLF
TRBV5-6	TRBJ2-1	many	ASSQTGGLSDEQF
TRBV28	TRBJ2-3	.	ASRKGGTDTQY
TRBV6-5	TRBJ2-1	few	ASSRLLAGAGEQF
TRBV10-2	TRBJ2-5	.	ASTPGLVQETQY
TRBV29-1	TRBJ2-2	many	SVVIGTEITGELF
TRBV5-1	TRBJ2-1	few	ASSLSLDPNEQF
TRBV6-1	TRBJ2-2	.	ASSEGTGTPGELF
TRBV7-2	TRBJ1-3	few	ASGEGGGNTIY
TRBV20-1	TRBJ2-3	.	SASTLAGSVMQY
TRBV5-6	TRBJ2-1	many	ASSLDFLEQF
TRBV14	TRBJ2-2	.	ASSQGGHLTTGELF
TRBV6-5	TRBJ1-6	few	ASSRDRVINSPLH
TRBV20-1	TRBJ2-3	.	SARDGTDTQY
TRBV28	TRBJ1-1	many	ASSSGSTGRTEAF
TRBV18	TRBJ1-5	.	ASSLGQGAYQPQH